This entry lists 17 T cell receptor beta chains sequenced from one sample in a study of tumor-infiltrating lymphocytes in oesophageal squamous cell carcinoma. TCRdb fed the PCR reads into MiXCR, producing one record per CDR3 protein. Found here are about 19,000 distinct CDR3 sequences, approximately 40% of them singletons; the top ten hold about 7%. The material sequenced was blood. The source is a male donor with esophageal squamous cell carcinoma.

The sample holds one count of this clonotype. The CDR3 carries no conserved terminal phenylalanine or tryptophan, so it likely arises from a read error. Because the CDR3's place on the DNA is in doubt, the DNA is left out and the CDR3 is given as listed by TCRdb. The chain uses TRBV6-1 and TRBJ2-5; the D segment call TRBD1 is taken from the table without a DNA check. Germline V gene data show CDR1 as MNHNS and CDR2 as SASEGT. The CDR3 comprises 16 residues, both ends counted. The CDR3 spells CASQRGQSNYGYTFGS.

The chain combines TRBV7-4 with TRBJ1-3; no firm D call. Germline loops: CDR1 SGHVT, CDR2 SQSDAQ. The CDR3 length is 12 residues. V was trimmed by 6 bases and J by 9 bases, leaving 12 bases between them. The CDR3 DNA is TGTGCCAGCAGTGTCGACGGACCCACCATATATTTT. Amino acid sequence: CASSVDGPTIYF.

V usage is TRBV11-1 and J usage is TRBJ2-1; D tentatively reads TRBD1 or TRBD2 (5 bases each). Trimming removed 3 bases from V and 16 bases from J, with 16 bases in between. This CDR3 is built from 12 residues. Germline CDR1 reads SGHAT; CDR2 reads FQDESV (reference sequence). CDR3 DNA: TGTGCCAGCAGCTTGTGGGACGGTGAAGCTTTCTTC. Amino acid sequence: CASSLWDGEAFF.

The V call is TRBV10-2, the J call TRBJ1-1, with D possibly TRBD1 on 6 matching bases. The germline V gene has CDR1 WSHSY and CDR2 SAAADI. The CDR3 extends over 13 amino acids. Trimming took 2 bases from V and 10 from J, leaving 14 bases between them. The CDR3 region is CASSESGGRGAFF. Written as DNA, the CDR3 is TGCGCCAGCAGTGAGAGCGGGGGGCGAGGAGCTTTCTTT.

This clonotype was recorded many times. The chain employs TRBV19 and TRBJ2-3; 8 bases map to TRBD1. Per germline, CDR1 LNHDA and CDR2 SQIVND (reference sequence). Trimming cost V 5 bases and J 1 base; bases outside gene matches: 17. The CDR3 is 19 residues long. CDR3 nucleotide sequence: TGTGCCAGTAGTGGAGGGCGACAGGGGTTGGGTCGTGGCACAGATACGCAGTATTTT. This encodes CASSGGRQGLGRGTDTQYF.

This clonotype is categorized as medium-sized (0.01 to 0.1%). The rearrangement uses TRBV7-3 and TRBJ1-5; 8 positions agree with TRBD1. Germline loops: CDR1 SGHTA, CDR2 FQGTGA. CDR3 length equals 17 residues. After removal of 0 bases from V and 7 bases from J, the junction contained 11 bases not matched to a gene. CDR3 sequence (DNA): TGTGCCAGCAGCTTAACGGAGGGGACAGGTGGGGGCCAGCCCCAGCATTTT. This codes for CASSLTEGTGGGQPQHF.

This clonotype has ten or more counts. The gene calls are TRBV7-8 and TRBJ2-3; 11 bases match TRBD2. After removal of 0 bases from V and 4 bases from J, the junction contained 3 bases not matched to a gene. The CDR3 has 16 residues. Germline-derived CDR1 and CDR2 are SGHVS and FQNEAQ. The CDR3 sequence: CASSLAASGGSDTQYF. The CDR3 coding sequence is TGTGCCAGCAGCTTAGCAGCTAGCGGGGGGTCAGATACGCAGTATTTT.

There are many counts of this clonotype. The chain joins TRBV5-4 to TRBJ1-1; D remains unclear. In germline, CDR1 is SGHNT, CDR2 YYREEE (reference sequence). The CDR3 has 13 amino acids. The V and J ends lost 2 bases and 2 bases respectively, with 7 bases between them. The CDR3: CASSFPGNTEAFF. DNA of the CDR3: TGTGCCAGCAGCTTTCCAGGAAACACTGAAGCTTTCTTT.

The genes are TRBV19 and TRBJ1-2, with 9 bases that match TRBD1. V lost 5 bases and J lost 2; bases outside the gene matches: 12. Germline-derived CDR1 and CDR2 are LNHDA and SQIVND (reference sequence). This CDR3 is built from 17 residues. CDR3 in DNA: TGTGCCAGTAGTCTGTTACCGGGACAGGGCGCCAACTATGGCTACACCTTC. This sequence encodes CASSLLPGQGANYGYTF.

The rearrangement joins TRBV7-9 to TRBJ2-5; the match to TRBD1 covers 8 bases. The J call may be faulty, since TRBJ2-1 better matches the DNA end. The CDR3 runs 14 residues. From germline, CDR1 is SEHNR and CDR2 FQNEAQ (reference sequence). CDR3 loop: CASTADRDYNEQFF. CDR3 bases: TGTGCCAGCACCGCGGACAGGGACTACAATGAGCAGTTCTTC.

This sequence joins TRBV12-3 or TRBV12-4 and TRBJ2-5, with 9 bases that match TRBD1. The V and J ends lost 5 bases and 5 bases, in that order; junction bases with no gene match: 12. The length of the CDR3 is 16 residues. The CDR3 sequence is CASSTTRGQGPETQYF. As DNA, the CDR3 is TGTGCCAGCAGTACTACTCGGGGACAGGGACCCGAGACCCAGTACTTC.

The chain carries TRBV10-1 and TRBJ2-4; no clear D. The J call may not be correct, given that the DNA end is closer to TRBJ2-7. The germline gives CDR1 WNHNN, CDR2 SYGVQD (reference sequence). This CDR3 spans 12 amino acids. CDR3 sequence (DNA): TGCGCCAGCAGTGTCTTCTCCTACGAGCAGTACTTC. As protein: CASSVFSYEQYF.

This chain links TRBV12-3 or TRBV12-4 with TRBJ1-5; D not certain. The CDR3 contains 13 residues. Trimming stripped 4 bases from V and 4 bases from J, with 8 bases between. CDR3 DNA: TGTGCCAGCAGTTCGAACAGAAATCAGCCCCAGCATTTT. Its translation: CASSSNRNQPQHF.

This clonotype was recorded at least ten times. V and J are TRBV27 and TRBJ2-4, with 9 bases lining up with TRBD1. CDR3 length: 14 amino acids. Trimming cost V 5 bases and J 6 bases; bases outside gene matches: 5. Germline V gene data show CDR1 as MNHEY and CDR2 as SMNVEV (reference sequence). CDR3 nucleotides: TGTGCCAGCAGTCAGAGGACAGGGGCAAACATTCAGTACTTC. It encodes CASSQRTGANIQYF.

The CDR3 protein is CASSLLLNTGELFF. CDR3 DNA sequence: TGTGCCAGCAGCTTACTATTGAACACCGGGGAGCTGTTTTTT. The V call is TRBV7-4, the J call TRBJ2-2, with unresolved D. V lost 2 bases and J lost 1, with 5 bases in between. This CDR3 is 14 amino acids long. Germline V gives CDR1 SGHVT, CDR2 SQSDAQ.

This clonotype is classed as medium-sized. V is TRBV7-3 and J is TRBJ2-2; D is unclear. V lost 2 bases, J lost 3 bases, and 10 bases lay in between. The germline V gene encodes CDR1 SGHTA and CDR2 FQGTGA. CDR3 length: 15 residues. The CDR3 DNA reads as TGTGCCAGCAGCTTACTTCCTGGTTACACCGGGGAGCTGTTTTTT. Protein product: CASSLLPGYTGELFF.

The gene calls are TRBV6-1 and TRBJ2-1, with D unclear. V dropped 0 bases and J dropped 0 bases, with 15 bases sitting between them. Per the germline V gene, CDR1 is MNHNS and CDR2 is SASEGT. The CDR3 has 18 residues. CDR3 nucleotides: TGTGCCAGCAGTGAAGCAGGTATAGGGCTAAGCTCCTACAATGAGCAGTTCTTC. It encodes CASSEAGIGLSSYNEQFF.